This T cell receptor beta chain was sequenced during a study of OX40 agonist ivuxolimab in advanced cancers. In the study overall: Prior anti-PD-1, anti-PD-L1 or anti-CTLA-4 therapy was allowed; around 40% had some.

This clone occurred once. Its antigen remains unidentified. With autoimmune disease history or systemic immunosuppression, patients were excluded. On cycle 4 day 1 and cycle 7 day 1, as well as at baseline, blood was sampled. The V gene end was trimmed by 6 bases and the J gene end by 6 bases; junction bases not matched to a gene: 3. CDR1 is LNHDA and CDR2 is SQIVND in the germline V gene (reference sequence). This CDR3 has 13 amino acids. The assay was immunoSEQ multiplex PCR, and TCRdb's table has in-frame clones only and misses some. The sample shows around 48,000 clones, approximately 77% of them seen only once. Overall study findings and caveats: CD8+ T cells showed, on average, more clonal expansion than CD4+ cells.

J is TRBJ2-4 and V is TRBV19, with TRBD1 matching over 9 bases. Source: CD4+ or CD8+ T cells sorted from blood, taken in a trial of the OX40 agonist ivuxolimab. The receptor was derived from an adult with an advanced solid tumor such as melanoma, head and neck, liver or kidney cancer. CDR3 DNA sequence: TGTGCCAGTAGCCACAGGGGGCCAAACATTCAGTACTTC. Its translation: CASSHRGPNIQYF.